This T cell receptor beta chain was recovered during a study of Graves' ophthalmopathy and Graves' hyperthyroidism. RNA served as the template for amplifying TCR beta CDR3 regions. First-round RT-PCR relied on HTBI primers, and a second-round multiplex PCR came next. TCRdb re-called the multiplex PCR reads with MiXCR, one entry per CDR3 protein. The data contain over a million distinct CDR3 sequences, about 36% of them seen just once; the ten biggest clones take up over 8.5%. Trimming took off 3 bases at V and 2 bases at J, with 14 bases between the two ends. This CDR3 has 15 amino acids. The V gene's germline CDR1 is LNHDA and CDR2 SQIVND (reference sequence). None of the included patients had other autoimmune diseases, uncontrolled infections, pregnancy or lactation, as these led to exclusion.

V usage is TRBV19 and J usage is TRBJ2-7; D tentatively reads TRBD1 or TRBD2 (5 bases each). Sequenced material: peripheral blood or thyroid tissue (not recorded which). The TCR was taken from an adult man with Graves' hyperthyroidism. The DNA of the CDR3 is TGTGCCAGTAGTATTCGGGATGGGACGGCCTACGAGCAGTACTTC. Protein product: CASSIRDGTAYEQYF.